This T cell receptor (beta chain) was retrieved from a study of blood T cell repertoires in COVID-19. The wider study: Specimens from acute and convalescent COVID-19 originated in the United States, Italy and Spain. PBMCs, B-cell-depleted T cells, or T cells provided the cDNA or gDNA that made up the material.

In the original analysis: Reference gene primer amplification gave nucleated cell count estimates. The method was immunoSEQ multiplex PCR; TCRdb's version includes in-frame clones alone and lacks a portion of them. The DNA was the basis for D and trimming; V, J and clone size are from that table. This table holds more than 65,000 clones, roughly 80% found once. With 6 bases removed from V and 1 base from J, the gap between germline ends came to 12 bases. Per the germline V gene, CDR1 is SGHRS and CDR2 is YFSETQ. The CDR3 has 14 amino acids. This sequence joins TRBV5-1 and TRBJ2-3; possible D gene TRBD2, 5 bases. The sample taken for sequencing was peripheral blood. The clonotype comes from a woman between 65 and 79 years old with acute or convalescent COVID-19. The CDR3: CASNEGVGTDTQYF. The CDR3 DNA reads TGCGCCAGCAATGAGGGTGTCGGCACAGATACGCAGTATTTT.